This entry lists 6 T cell receptor beta chains sequenced from one sample in a study of T-cell reconstitution after alpha-beta-depleted transplantation in children. Unique molecular identifiers were incorporated into the prepared TCRbeta library. MiXCR, run by TCRdb on the PCR reads, gives a single entry per CDR3 protein. The sample shows hundreds of thousands of distinct CDR3 sequences, about an eighth of them seen only once. The material was PBMCs, obtained before TCRalphabeta/CD19-depleted stem cell transplant. Every receptor here comes from a girl aged 2 to 10 with congenital amegakaryocytic thrombocytopenia, due to receive a stem cell transplant.

This clonotype has just a few counts. The chain has TRBV20-1 and TRBJ2-5; 8 bases are a match to TRBD1. The CDR3 spans 14 residues. V was clipped by 5 bases and J by 2 bases; unmatched bases: 7. Germline values: CDR1 DFQATT, CDR2 SNEGSKA (reference sequence). CDR3 bases: TGCAGTGCTCCTCCCGGACAGGGACAAGAGACCCAGTACTTC. Translating it yields CSAPPGQGQETQYF.

This clonotype was detected many times. This rearrangement joins TRBV29-1 to TRBJ1-3; the D is unclear. Trimming took 1 base from V and 0 from J, leaving 7 bases between them. Germline V gives CDR1 SQVTM, CDR2 ANQGSEA. The CDR3 totals 14 residues. The CDR3 protein is CSVEGRRSGNTIYF. The CDR3 region has the DNA TGCAGCGTTGAAGGCAGACGCTCTGGAAACACCATATATTTT.

As regards this clonotype: Possible read error: a much larger clone is one base away. The chain is built from TRBV20-1 and TRBJ2-1; D perhaps matches TRBD2 (6 bases). CDR1 and CDR2 from the germline V gene are DFQATT and SNEGSKA (reference sequence). This CDR3 is 13 amino acids long. Trimming removed 7 bases at V and 0 bases at J, with 10 bases between. CDR3 sequence reads: CSVREVSYNEQFF. The CDR3 coding sequence is TGCAGTGTTAGGGAGGTCTCCTACAATGAGCAGTTCTTC.

V is TRBV7-8 and J is TRBJ2-5; 8 bases map to TRBD2. V trimming: 1 base; J trimming: 1 base; junction bases outside the gene matches: 11. CDR3 size: 18 residues. CDR1 SGHVS and CDR2 FQNEAQ come from the germline V gene. For the CDR3, the DNA is TGTGCCAGCAGCTTAGGAATGAGCGGGAGAAGGTCCCAAGAGACCCAGTACTTC. It yields the protein CASSLGMSGRRSQETQYF.

The J gene is TRBJ2-1, the V gene TRBV11-1; 8 bases are a match to TRBD2. V shed 5 bases, J shed 0 bases, and the junction held 15 bases outside the gene matches. This CDR3 is built from 19 residues. The germline V gene has CDR1 SGHAT and CDR2 FQDESV (reference sequence). CDR3 in DNA: TGTGCCAGCAGCCCCCCAGTCCAGCGGGAGCCGAGCTCCTACAATGAGCAGTTCTTC. Amino acid sequence: CASSPPVQREPSSYNEQFF.

This clonotype has a count of ten or more. J is TRBJ2-5 and V is TRBV20-1; possibly TRBD1 for D (6 bases). The CDR3 is made up of 13 amino acids. CDR1 and CDR2 (germline): DFQATT, SNEGSKA (reference sequence). The V and J ends lost 5 bases and 5 bases respectively, with 15 bases between them. The CDR3 coding sequence is TGCAGTGCTCCCCAGGGGATAGTGGAGACCCAGTACTTC. It codes for CSAPQGIVETQYF.